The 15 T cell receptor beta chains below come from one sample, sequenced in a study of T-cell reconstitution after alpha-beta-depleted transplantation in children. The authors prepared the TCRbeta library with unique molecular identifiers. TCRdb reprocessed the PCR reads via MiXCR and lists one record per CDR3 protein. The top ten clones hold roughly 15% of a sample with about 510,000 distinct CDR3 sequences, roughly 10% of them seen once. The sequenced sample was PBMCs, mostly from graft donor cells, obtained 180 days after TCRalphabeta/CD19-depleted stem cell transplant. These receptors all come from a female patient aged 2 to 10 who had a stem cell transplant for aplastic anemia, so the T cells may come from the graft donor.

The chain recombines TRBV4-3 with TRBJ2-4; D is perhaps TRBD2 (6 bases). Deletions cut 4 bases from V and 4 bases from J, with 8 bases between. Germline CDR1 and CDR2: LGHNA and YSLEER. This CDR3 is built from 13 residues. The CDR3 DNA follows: TGCGCCAGCAGCCGGGACTTTAAAAACATTCAGTACTTC. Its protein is CASSRDFKNIQYF.

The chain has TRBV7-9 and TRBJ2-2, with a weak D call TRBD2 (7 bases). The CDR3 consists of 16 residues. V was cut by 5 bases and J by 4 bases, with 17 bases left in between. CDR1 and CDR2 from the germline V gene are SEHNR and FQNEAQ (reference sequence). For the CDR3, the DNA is TGTGCCAGCAGCCGCCCGGGGGGCCCGACCACCGGGGAGCTGTTTTTT. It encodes CASSRPGGPTTGELFF.

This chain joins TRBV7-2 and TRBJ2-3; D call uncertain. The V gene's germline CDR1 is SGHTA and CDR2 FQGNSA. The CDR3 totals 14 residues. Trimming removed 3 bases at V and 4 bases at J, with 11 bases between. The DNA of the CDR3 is TGTGCCAGCAGCTTTAGACGGAGCCCAGATACGCAGTATTTT. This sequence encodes CASSFRRSPDTQYF.

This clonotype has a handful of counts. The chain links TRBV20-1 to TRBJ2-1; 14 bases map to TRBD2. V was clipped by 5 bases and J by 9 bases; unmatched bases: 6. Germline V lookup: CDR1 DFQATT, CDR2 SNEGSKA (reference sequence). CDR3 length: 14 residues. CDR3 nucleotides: TGCAGTGCTGGGAGACTAGCGGGAGGGAGTGAGCAGTTCTTC. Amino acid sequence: CSAGRLAGGSEQFF.

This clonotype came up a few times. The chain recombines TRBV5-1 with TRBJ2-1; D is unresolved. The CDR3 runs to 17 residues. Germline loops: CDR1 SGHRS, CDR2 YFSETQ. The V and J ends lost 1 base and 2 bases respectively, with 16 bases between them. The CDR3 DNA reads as TGCGCCAGCAGCTTGACCCCTCTAGGGAACCCCTACAATGAGCAGTTCTTC. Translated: CASSLTPLGNPYNEQFF.

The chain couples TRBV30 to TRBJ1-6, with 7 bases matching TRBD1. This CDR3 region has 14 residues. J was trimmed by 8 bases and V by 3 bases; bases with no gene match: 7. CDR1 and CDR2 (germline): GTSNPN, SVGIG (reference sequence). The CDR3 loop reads CAWRQGTADSPLHF. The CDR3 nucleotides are TGTGCCTGGAGGCAGGGGACAGCCGATTCACCCCTCCACTTT.

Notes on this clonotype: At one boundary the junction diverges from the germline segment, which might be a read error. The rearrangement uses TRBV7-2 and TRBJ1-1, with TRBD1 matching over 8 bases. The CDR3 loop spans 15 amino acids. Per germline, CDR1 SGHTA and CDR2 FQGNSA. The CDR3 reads CATSLFGTGNTEAFF. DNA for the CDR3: TGTGCCACCAGCTTATTCGGGACAGGGAACACTGAAGCTTTCTTT.

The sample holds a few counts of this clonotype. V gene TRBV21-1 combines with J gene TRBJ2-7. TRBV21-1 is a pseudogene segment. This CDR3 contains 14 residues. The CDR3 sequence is CASSKVECSYEQYV. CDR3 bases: TGTGCCAGCAGCAAAGTAGAATGTTCCTACGAGCAGTACGTC.

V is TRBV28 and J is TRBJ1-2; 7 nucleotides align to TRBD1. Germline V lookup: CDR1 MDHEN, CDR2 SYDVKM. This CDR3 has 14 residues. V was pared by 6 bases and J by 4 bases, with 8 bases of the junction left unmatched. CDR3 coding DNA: TGTGCCAGCAGACCCACTACAGGGGTCTATGGCTACACCTTC. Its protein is CASRPTTGVYGYTF.

The CDR3 region has the DNA TGTGCCAGCAGCTTCAAACTCACCGGGGAGCTGTTTTTT. Its translation: CASSFKLTGELFF. The genes are TRBV7-2 and TRBJ2-2; D unclear. Germline V gene data show CDR1 as SGHTA and CDR2 as FQGNSA. CDR3 length: 13 amino acids. The V end was cut by 3 bases, the J end by 4 bases, with 6 bases between.

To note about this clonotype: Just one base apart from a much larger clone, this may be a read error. CDR3 in amino acids: CASSFGTGDTEAFF. As DNA, the CDR3 is TGTGCCAGCAGCTTCGGGACAGGGGACACTGAAGCTTTCTTT. The chain is built from TRBV7-3 and TRBJ1-1; 10 bases are a match to TRBD1. The CDR3 totals 14 residues. CDR1 and CDR2 from the germline V gene are SGHTA and FQGTGA. V lost 3 bases to trimming and J lost 3 bases; unmatched junction nucleotides: 1. The whole variable domain, remainder taken from reference TRBV7-3 and TRBJ1-1, is GAGVSQTPSNKVTEKGKYVELRCDPISGHTALYWYRQSLGQGPEFLIYFQGTGAADDSGLPNDRFFAVRPEGSVSTLKIQRTERGDSAVYLCASSFGTGDTEAFFGQGTRLTVV.

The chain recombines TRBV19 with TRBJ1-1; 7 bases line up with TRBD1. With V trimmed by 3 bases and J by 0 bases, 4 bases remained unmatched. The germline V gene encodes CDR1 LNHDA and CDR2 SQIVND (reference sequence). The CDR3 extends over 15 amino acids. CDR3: CASSMDRKMNTEAFF. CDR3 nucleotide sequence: TGTGCCAGTAGTATGGACAGGAAGATGAACACTGAAGCTTTCTTT. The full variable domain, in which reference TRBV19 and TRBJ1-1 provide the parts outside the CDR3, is DGGITQSPKYLFRKEGQNVTLSCEQNLNHDAMYWYRQDPGQGLRLIYYSQIVNDFQKGDIAEGYSVSREKKESFPLTVTSAQKNPTAFYLCASSMDRKMNTEAFFGQGTRLTVV.

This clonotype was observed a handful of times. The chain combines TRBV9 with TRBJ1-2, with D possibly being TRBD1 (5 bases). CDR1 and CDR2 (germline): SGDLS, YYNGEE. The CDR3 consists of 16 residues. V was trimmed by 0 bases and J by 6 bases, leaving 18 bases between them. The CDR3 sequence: CASSVGLWRGIDGYTF. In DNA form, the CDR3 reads TGTGCCAGCAGCGTAGGTCTCTGGCGGGGGATAGATGGCTACACCTTC.

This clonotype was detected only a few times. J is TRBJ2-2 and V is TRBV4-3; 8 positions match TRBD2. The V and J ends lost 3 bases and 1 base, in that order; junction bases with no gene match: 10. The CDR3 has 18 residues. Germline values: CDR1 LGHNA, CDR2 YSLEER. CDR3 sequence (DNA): TGCGCCAGCAGCCAGGGTTTAAGCGGGAGTTGGAACACCGGGGAGCTGTTTTTT. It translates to CASSQGLSGSWNTGELFF.

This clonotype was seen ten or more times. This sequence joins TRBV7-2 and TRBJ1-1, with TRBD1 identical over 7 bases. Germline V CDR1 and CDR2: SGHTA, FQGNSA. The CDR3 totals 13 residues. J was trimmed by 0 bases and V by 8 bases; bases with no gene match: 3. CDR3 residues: CASEQGLNTEAFF. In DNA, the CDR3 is TGTGCCAGCGAACAGGGGTTGAACACTGAAGCTTTCTTT. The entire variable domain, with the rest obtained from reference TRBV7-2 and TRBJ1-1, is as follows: GAGVSQSPSNKVTEKGKDVELRCDPISGHTALYWYRQSLGQGLEFLIYFQGNSAPDKSGLPSDRFSAERTGGSVSTLTIQRTQQEDSAVYLCASEQGLNTEAFFGQGTRLTVV.